Listed below are T cell receptor beta chains from one sample, sequenced in a study of T cells in localized non-small cell lung cancer. Here immunoSEQ multiplex PCR was the method, and the copy in TCRdb shows in-frame clones only, minus some. The sample contains about 1,500 clones, around a quarter of which appear only once. The sample consisted of normal lung tissue next to the tumor, taken before any cancer treatment. These receptors originate from a female donor over 55 with stage II squamous cell lung carcinoma. The conserved cysteine and the conserved F or W are not part of the CDR3 here.

J gene: TRBJ2-1
V gene: TRBV19
CDR3 protein: ATRGLAGGEQF

J gene: TRBJ2-1
V gene: TRBV28
CDR3 protein: ASTPHSGRLHEQF

J gene: TRBJ1-1
V gene: TRBV11-3
CDR3 protein: ASSLTRVGTEAF

J gene: TRBJ2-1
V gene: TRBV11-3
CDR3 protein: ASSRTGWDNEQF

J gene: TRBJ2-7
V gene: TRBV6-8
CDR3 protein: ASSLAGGGGEQY

J gene: TRBJ2-3
V gene: TRBV11-3
CDR3 protein: ASSLGWSGGTSDTQY

J gene: TRBJ2-7
V gene: TRBV23-1
CDR3 protein: ASSQDRDRLSYEQY

J gene: TRBJ2-1
V gene: TRBV29-1
CDR3 protein: SGGVSYNEQF

J gene: TRBJ1-4
V gene: TRBV29-1
CDR3 protein: SVVGSGNEKLF

J gene: TRBJ2-1
V gene: TRBV4-1
CDR3 protein: ASSQITTGDEQF

J gene: TRBJ2-1
V gene: TRBV10-3
CDR3 protein: AISESLVRINEQF

J gene: TRBJ1-1
V gene: TRBV19
CDR3 protein: ASSEGQGTWGTEAF

J gene: TRBJ1-5
V gene: TRBV9
CDR3 protein: ASLEGESNQPQH

J gene: TRBJ2-2
V gene: TRBV6-8
CDR3 protein: ASSYTGHGVNTGELF

J gene: TRBJ1-1
V gene: TRBV9
CDR3 protein: ASSPGLNTEAF

J gene: TRBJ2-7
V gene: TRBV10-3
CDR3 protein: AISEGTRSEQY

J gene: TRBJ1-3
V gene: TRBV9
CDR3 protein: ASSVGIENTIY

J gene: TRBJ2-3
V gene: TRBV6-8
CDR3 protein: ASSAPGTDTQY

J gene: TRBJ2-5
V gene: TRBV6-8
CDR3 protein: AISARIEETQY

J gene: TRBJ2-5
V gene: TRBV14
CDR3 protein: ASSQPRLAGETQY

J gene: TRBJ2-1
V gene: TRBV11-3
CDR3 protein: ASSLGTSGWNEQF

J gene: TRBJ1-5
V gene: TRBV6-8
CDR3 protein: ASSGLRTQPQH

J gene: TRBJ2-3
V gene: TRBV14
CDR3 protein: ASSTTGADTQY

J gene: TRBJ2-3
V gene: TRBV11-3
CDR3 protein: ASSLIHGHDSTDTQY

J gene: TRBJ2-2
V gene: TRBV4-1
CDR3 protein: ASSQSHPLQPGELF

J gene: TRBJ1-4
V gene: TRBV30
CDR3 protein: AWSVLQPGQGYSNEKLF

J gene: TRBJ1-1
V gene: TRBV12-5
CDR3 protein: ASGLIRQGAEAF

J gene: TRBJ2-5
V gene: TRBV10-1
CDR3 protein: ASSEDGPQETQY

J gene: TRBJ1-4
V gene: TRBV12-5
CDR3 protein: ASALGTNEKLF

J gene: TRBJ2-1
V gene: TRBV19
CDR3 protein: ASSIEYGGEQF

J gene: TRBJ2-7
V gene: TRBV6-8
CDR3 protein: ASSSPSGASEKQY

J gene: TRBJ2-1
V gene: TRBV23-1
CDR3 protein: ASREDPQGPKYNEQF